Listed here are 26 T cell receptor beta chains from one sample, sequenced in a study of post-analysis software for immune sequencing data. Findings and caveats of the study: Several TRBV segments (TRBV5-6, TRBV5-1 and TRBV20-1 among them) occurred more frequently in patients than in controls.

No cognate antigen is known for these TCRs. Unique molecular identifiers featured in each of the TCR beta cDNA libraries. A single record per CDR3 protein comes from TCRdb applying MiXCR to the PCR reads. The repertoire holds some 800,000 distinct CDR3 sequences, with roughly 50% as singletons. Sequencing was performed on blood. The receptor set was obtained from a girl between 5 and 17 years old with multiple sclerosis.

The CDR3 nucleotides read TGTGCCAGCAGCGACCAGCTGATAGCGAAATACGAGCAGTACTTC. The encoded protein is CASSDQLIAKYEQYF. The rearrangement joins TRBV6-6 to TRBJ2-7, with D maybe TRBD2 (5 bases). This CDR3 is built from 15 residues. Trimming pared 6 bases from V and 4 bases from J, leaving 19 bases between. From germline, CDR1 is MNHNY and CDR2 SVGAGI (reference sequence).

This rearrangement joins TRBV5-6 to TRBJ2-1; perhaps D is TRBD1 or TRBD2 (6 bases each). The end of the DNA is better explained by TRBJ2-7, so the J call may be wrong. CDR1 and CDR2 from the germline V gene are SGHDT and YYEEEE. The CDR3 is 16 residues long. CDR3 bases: TGTGCCAGCAGCTCCCCATCCGGGGGCGACAGGTACGAGCAGTACTTC. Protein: CASSSPSGGDRYEQYF.

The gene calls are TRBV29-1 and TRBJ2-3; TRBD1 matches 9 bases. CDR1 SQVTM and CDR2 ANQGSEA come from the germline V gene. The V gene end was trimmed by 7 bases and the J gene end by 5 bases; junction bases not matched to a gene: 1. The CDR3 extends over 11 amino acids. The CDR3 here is CSGQGGDTQYF. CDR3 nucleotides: TGCAGCGGACAGGGGGGAGATACGCAGTATTTT.

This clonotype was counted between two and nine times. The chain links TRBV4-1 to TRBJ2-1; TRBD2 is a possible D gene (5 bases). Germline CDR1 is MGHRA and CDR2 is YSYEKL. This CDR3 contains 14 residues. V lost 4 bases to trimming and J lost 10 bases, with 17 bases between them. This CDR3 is CASSPQAVPTEQFF. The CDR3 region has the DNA TGCGCCAGCAGCCCGCAAGCGGTCCCCACGGAGCAGTTCTTC.

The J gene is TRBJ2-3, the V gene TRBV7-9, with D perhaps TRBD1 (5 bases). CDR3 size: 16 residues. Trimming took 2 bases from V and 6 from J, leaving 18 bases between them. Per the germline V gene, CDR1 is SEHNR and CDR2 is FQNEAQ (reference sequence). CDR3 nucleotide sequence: TGTGCCAGCAGCTTAAACACAGGTCTTTTTGGGGATACGCAGTATTTT. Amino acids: CASSLNTGLFGDTQYF.

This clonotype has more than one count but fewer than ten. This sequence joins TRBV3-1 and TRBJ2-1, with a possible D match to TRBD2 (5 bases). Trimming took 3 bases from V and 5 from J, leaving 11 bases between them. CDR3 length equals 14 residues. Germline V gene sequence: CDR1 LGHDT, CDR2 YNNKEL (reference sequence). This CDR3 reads CASSQPPGNNEQFF. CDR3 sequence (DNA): TGTGCCAGCAGCCAGCCCCCGGGGAACAATGAGCAGTTCTTC.

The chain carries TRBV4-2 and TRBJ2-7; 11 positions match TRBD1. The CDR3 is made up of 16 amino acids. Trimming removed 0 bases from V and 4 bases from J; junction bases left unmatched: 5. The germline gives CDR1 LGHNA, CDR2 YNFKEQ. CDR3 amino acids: CASSQERTGGRYEQYF. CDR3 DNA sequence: TGTGCCAGCAGCCAAGAAAGGACAGGGGGCAGGTACGAGCAGTACTTC.

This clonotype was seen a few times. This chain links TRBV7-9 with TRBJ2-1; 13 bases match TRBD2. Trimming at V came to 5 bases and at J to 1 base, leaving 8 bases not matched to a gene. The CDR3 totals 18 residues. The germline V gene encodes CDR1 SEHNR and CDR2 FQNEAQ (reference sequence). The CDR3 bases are TGTGCCAGCAGCCCGGAGACGACTAGCGGGAGGTCCTACAATGAGCAGTTCTTC. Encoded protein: CASSPETTSGRSYNEQFF. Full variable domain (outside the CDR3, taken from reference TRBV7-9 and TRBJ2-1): DTGVSQNPRHKITKRGQNVTFRCDPISEHNRLYWYRQTLGQGPEFLTYFQNEAQLEKSRLLSDRFSAERPKGSFSTLEIQRTEQGDSAMYLCASSPETTSGRSYNEQFFGPGTRLTVL.

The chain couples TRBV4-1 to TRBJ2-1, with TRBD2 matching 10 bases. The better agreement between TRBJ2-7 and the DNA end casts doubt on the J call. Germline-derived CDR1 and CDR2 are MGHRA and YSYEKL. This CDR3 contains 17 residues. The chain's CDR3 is CASSAGLAETFQAAQYF. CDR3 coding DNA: TGCGCCAGCAGCGCTGGACTAGCGGAAACCTTCCAAGCGGCGCAGTACTTC.

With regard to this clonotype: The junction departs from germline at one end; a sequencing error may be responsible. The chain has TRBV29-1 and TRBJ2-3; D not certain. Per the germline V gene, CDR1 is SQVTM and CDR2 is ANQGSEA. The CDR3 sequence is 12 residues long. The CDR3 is CSVTERTDMQYF. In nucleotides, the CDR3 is TGCAGCGTTACGGAGCGCACAGATATGCAGTATTTT.

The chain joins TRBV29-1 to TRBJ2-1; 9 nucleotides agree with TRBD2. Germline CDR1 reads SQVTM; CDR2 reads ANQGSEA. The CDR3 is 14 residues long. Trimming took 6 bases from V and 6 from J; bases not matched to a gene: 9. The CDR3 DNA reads TGCAGCGTGGTGGGTGGCGGGAGGGCCAATGAGCAGTTCTTC. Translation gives CSVVGGGRANEQFF.

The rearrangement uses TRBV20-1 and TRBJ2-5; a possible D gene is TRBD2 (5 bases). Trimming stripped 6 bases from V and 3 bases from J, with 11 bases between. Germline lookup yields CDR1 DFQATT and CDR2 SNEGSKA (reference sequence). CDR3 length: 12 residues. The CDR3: CSASRAEETQYF. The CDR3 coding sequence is TGCAGTGCGAGTAGAGCGGAAGAGACCCAGTACTTC.

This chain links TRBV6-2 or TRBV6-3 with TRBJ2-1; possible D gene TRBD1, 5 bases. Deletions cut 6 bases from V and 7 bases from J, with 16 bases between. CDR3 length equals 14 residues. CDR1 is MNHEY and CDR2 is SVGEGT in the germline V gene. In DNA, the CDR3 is TGTGCCAGCAGACCGGACACCGCTAGGAATGAGCAGTTCTTC. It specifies CASRPDTARNEQFF.

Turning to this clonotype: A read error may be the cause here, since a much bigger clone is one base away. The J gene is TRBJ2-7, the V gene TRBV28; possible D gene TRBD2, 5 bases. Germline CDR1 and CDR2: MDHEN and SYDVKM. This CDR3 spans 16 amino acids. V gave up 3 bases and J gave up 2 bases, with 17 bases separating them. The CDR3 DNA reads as TGTGCCAGCAGTTTGTCAAGGATCCCTAGCACCTACGAGCAGTACTTC. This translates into CASSLSRIPSTYEQYF.

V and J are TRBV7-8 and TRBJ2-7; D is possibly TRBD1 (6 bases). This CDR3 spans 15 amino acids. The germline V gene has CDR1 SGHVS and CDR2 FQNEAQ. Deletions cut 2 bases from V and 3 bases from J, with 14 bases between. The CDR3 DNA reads TGTGCCAGCAGCTTAAGCACTGGGGGCCGCTACGAGCAGTACTTC. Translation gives CASSLSTGGRYEQYF.

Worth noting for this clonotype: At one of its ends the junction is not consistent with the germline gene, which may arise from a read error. The chain's CDR3 is CASSEETGALSPLHF. In nucleotides, the CDR3 is TGCGCCAGCAGCGAAGAAACAGGGGCCCTTTCACCCCTCCACTTT. This sequence joins TRBV4-3 and TRBJ1-6, with 7 bases lining up with TRBD1. CDR1 and CDR2 (germline): LGHNA, YSLEER. This CDR3 spans 15 amino acids.

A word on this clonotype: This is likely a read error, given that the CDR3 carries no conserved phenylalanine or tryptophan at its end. The CDR3 nucleotides are TGCAGTGCTAGAAGGACTAGCGGGAGTTACAATGAGCAGTTCGTC. It specifies CSARRTSGSYNEQFV. The genes are TRBV20-1 and TRBJ2-1; 13 positions match TRBD2. The CDR3 runs to 15 residues. Germline V gene sequence: CDR1 DFQATT, CDR2 SNEGSKA (reference sequence). V lost 2 bases to trimming and J lost 4 bases; unmatched junction nucleotides: 2.

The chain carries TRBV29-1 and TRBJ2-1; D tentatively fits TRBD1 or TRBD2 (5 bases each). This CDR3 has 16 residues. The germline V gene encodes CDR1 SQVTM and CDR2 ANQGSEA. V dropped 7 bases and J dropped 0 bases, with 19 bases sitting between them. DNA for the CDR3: TGCAGCGCGATTACGGCCGGGGCGAGCTCCTACAATGAGCAGTTCTTC. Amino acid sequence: CSAITAGASSYNEQFF.

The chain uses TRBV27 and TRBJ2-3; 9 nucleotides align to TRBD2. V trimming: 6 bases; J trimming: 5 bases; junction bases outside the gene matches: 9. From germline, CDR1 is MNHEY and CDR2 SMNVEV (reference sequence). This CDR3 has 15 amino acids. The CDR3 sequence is CASSPTSGPGDTQYF. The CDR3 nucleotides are TGTGCCAGCAGCCCGACTAGCGGCCCGGGAGATACGCAGTATTTT.

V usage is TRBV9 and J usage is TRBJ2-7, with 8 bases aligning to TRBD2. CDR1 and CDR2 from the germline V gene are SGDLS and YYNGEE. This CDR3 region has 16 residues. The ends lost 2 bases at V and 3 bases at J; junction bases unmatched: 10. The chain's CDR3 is CASSVGGLAGFYEQYF. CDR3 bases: TGTGCCAGCAGCGTCGGCGGGCTAGCGGGCTTCTACGAGCAGTACTTC. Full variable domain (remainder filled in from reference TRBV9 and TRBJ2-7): DSGVTQTPKHLITATGQRVTLRCSPRSGDLSVYWYQQSLDQGLQFLIQYYNGEERAKGNILERFSAQQFPDLHSELNLSSLELGDSALYFCASSVGGLAGFYEQYFGPGTRLTVT.

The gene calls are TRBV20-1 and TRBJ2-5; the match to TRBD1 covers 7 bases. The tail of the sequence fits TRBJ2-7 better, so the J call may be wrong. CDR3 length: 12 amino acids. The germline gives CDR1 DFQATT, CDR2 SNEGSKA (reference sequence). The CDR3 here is CSARDRIYEQYF. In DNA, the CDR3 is TGCAGTGCCCGGGACAGAATTTACGAGCAGTACTTC.

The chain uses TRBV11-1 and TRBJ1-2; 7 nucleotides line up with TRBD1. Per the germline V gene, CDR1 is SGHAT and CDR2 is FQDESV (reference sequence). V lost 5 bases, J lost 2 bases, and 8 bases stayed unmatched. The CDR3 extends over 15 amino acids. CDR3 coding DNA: TGTGCCAGCAGCCGAGGACAGGTGACCAACTATGGCTACACCTTC. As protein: CASSRGQVTNYGYTF. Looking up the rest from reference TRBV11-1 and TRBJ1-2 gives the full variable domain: EAEVAQSPRYKITEKSQAVAFWCDPISGHATLYWYRQILGQGPELLVQFQDESVVDDSQLPKDRFSAERLKGVDSTLKIQPAELGDSAMYLCASSRGQVTNYGYTFGSGTRLTVV.

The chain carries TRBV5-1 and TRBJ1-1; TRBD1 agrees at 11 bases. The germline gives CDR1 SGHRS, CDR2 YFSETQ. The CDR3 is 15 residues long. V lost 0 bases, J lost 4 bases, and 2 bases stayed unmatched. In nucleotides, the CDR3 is TGCGCCAGCAGCTTGGGGGACAGGGGGACCACTGAAGCTTTCTTT. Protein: CASSLGDRGTTEAFF.

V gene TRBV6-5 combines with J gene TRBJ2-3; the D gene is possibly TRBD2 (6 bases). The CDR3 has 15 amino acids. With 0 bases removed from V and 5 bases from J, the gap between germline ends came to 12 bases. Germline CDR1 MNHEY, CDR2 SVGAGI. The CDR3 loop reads CASSYSAGIGDTQYF. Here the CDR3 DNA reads TGTGCCAGCAGTTACTCCGCGGGAATAGGAGATACGCAGTATTTT.

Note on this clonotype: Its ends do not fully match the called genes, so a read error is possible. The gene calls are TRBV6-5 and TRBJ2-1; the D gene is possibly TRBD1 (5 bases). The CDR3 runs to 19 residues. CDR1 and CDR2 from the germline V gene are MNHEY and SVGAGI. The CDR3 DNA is TGTGCCAGCAGTTACTCGAGAGACAGACCAGAGCTAACCTATAATGAGCAGTTCTTC. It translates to CASSYSRDRPELTYNEQFF.

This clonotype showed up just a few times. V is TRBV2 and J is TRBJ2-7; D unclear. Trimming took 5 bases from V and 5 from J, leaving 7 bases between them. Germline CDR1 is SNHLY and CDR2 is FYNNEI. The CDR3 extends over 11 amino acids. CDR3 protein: CASSFEDEQYF. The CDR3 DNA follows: TGTGCCAGCAGTTTTGAAGACGAGCAGTACTTC.